One sample yielded the 8 T cell receptor beta chains listed below, sequenced in a study of T cells after yellow fever vaccination. MiXCR, applied by TCRdb to the 5' RACE reads, yields one record per CDR3 protein. Of 200,000 to 250,000 distinct CDR3 sequences detected, 6.9% appear once; the ten largest clones hold about 0.9%. The input for sequencing was CD4+ T cells sorted from PBMCs, taken 15 days after the yellow fever booster vaccination. These receptors were taken from a young man who received the YFV17D yellow fever vaccine.

This clonotype has only a few counts. The V gene is TRBV6-5, the J gene TRBJ1-2; tentatively, D is TRBD1 (6 bases). With 0 bases removed from V and 5 bases from J, the gap between germline ends came to 13 bases. The CDR3 totals 15 residues. Germline CDR1 MNHEY, CDR2 SVGAGI. The CDR3 reads CASSYSRGGDYGYTF. CDR3 sequence (DNA): TGTGCCAGCAGTTACTCGAGGGGGGGCGATTATGGCTACACCTTC.

This clonotype has just a few counts. The chain employs TRBV10-3 and TRBJ2-7, with 9 positions matching TRBD1. The trim removed 7 bases at V and 3 bases at J, leaving 4 bases unmatched. Germline V gene data show CDR1 as ENHRY and CDR2 as SYGVKD. This CDR3 has 13 amino acids. The CDR3 loop reads CAINPGQGYEQYF. The CDR3 DNA follows: TGTGCCATCAACCCGGGACAGGGCTACGAGCAGTACTTC.

This clonotype has a count of ten or more. CDR3 DNA: TGTGCCAGCAGTCAAACCCCCTCCGGGCAGGGCCGGCGGGTCGATACGCAGTATTTT. This translates into CASSQTPSGQGRRVDTQYF. The gene calls are TRBV6-1 and TRBJ2-3; TRBD1 or TRBD2 may be the D gene (5 bases each). Germline V gene sequence: CDR1 MNHNS, CDR2 SASEGT. This CDR3 is 19 amino acids long. V was cut by 5 bases and J by 6 bases, with 30 bases left in between.

At least ten counts were recorded for this clonotype. The chain joins TRBV6-6 to TRBJ2-3; TRBD2 is a possible D gene (5 bases). The germline V gene encodes CDR1 MNHNY and CDR2 SVGAGI (reference sequence). The CDR3 has 13 amino acids. The V end was cut by 7 bases, the J end by 2 bases, with 10 bases between. CDR3 DNA: TGTGCCAGCACCAAGGACTTCACAGATACGCAGTATTTT. Its protein is CASTKDFTDTQYF.

The CDR3 DNA follows: TGTGCCAGCAGCCCCCGGACAGGGGGTTACTACGAGCAGTACTTC. Its translation is CASSPRTGGYYEQYF. The genes are TRBV11-1 and TRBJ2-7; 10 bases match TRBD1. Germline V gene lookup returns CDR1 SGHAT and CDR2 FQDESV (reference sequence). This CDR3 comprises 15 residues. V trimming: 5 bases; J trimming: 3 bases; junction bases outside the gene matches: 7.

This clonotype was counted at least ten times. The chain recombines TRBV6-2 or TRBV6-3 with TRBJ2-3, with 10 nucleotides matching TRBD2. Germline V gene lookup returns CDR1 MNHEY and CDR2 SVGEGT. The V and J ends lost 6 bases and 4 bases, in that order; junction bases with no gene match: 4. The CDR3 totals 14 residues. The CDR3 DNA is TGTGCCAGCAGACTAGCGGGAAACTCAGATACGCAGTATTTT. This translates into CASRLAGNSDTQYF.

The sample holds many counts of this clonotype. V and J are TRBV7-2 and TRBJ2-3; 8 nucleotides align to TRBD2. This CDR3 is 13 amino acids long. Trimming took 5 bases from V and 5 from J; bases not matched to a gene: 3. Looked up from germline, CDR1 is SGHTA and CDR2 is FQGNSA. This CDR3 is CASSRGGVDTQYF. As DNA, the CDR3 is TGTGCCAGCAGCCGGGGGGGAGTAGATACGCAGTATTTT.

The rearrangement uses TRBV2 and TRBJ1-4, with TRBD1 as a possible D gene (5 bases). Germline V gene data show CDR1 as SNHLY and CDR2 as FYNNEI. This CDR3 has 12 amino acids. The ends were cut back, 7 bases at V and 7 bases at J, with 10 bases in the middle. CDR3: CASTQGPEKLFF. CDR3 nucleotides: TGTGCCAGCACCCAGGGTCCTGAAAAACTGTTTTTT.